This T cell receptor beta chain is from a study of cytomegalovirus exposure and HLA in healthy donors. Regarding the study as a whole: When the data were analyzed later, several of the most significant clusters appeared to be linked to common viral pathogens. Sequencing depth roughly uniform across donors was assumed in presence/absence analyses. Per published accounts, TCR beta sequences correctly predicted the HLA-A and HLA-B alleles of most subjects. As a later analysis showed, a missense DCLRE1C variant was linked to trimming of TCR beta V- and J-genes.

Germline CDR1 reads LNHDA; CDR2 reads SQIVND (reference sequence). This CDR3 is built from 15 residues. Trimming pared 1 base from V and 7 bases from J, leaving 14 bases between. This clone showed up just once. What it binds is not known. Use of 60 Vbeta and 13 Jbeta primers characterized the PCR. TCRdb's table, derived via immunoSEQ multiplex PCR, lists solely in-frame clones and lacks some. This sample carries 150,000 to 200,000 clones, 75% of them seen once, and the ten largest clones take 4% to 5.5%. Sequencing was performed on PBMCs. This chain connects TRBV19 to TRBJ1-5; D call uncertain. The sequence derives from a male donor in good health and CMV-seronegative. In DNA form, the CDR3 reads TGTGCCAGTAGTATAGGCGGAGGCACGGTACAGCCCCAGCATTTT. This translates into CASSIGGGTVQPQHF.